The 15 T cell receptor beta chains listed next were all sequenced from one sample in a study of blood T cell repertoires in COVID-19. Repertoires were generated with immunoSEQ multiplex PCR, while TCRdb's copy carries only in-frame clones and drops some. Among approximately 390,000 clones listed, around 87% were seen once. The sequenced sample was peripheral blood. The receptors stem from a woman aged 55-75 years with COVID-19, enrolled during active disease.

Worth noting for this clone: A junction boundary mismatches the germline segment, possibly from a read error. V gene TRBV6-5 combines with J gene TRBJ1-4; D remains unclear. There are 14 residues in the CDR3. From germline, CDR1 is MNHEY and CDR2 SVGAGI. The CDR3 loop is CASSYDGFSEKLLF. DNA of the CDR3: TGTGCCAGCAGTTACGACGGGTTTAGTGAAAAACTGCTTTTT.

V is TRBV7-2 and J is TRBJ1-1; weak D call: TRBD1 (6 bases). This CDR3 comprises 14 residues. Germline CDR1 reads SGHTA; CDR2 reads FQGNSA. Trimming took off 5 bases at V and 2 bases at J, with 12 bases between the two ends. CDR3 DNA sequence: TGTGCCAGCAGCCCCGGACAGATTAACACTGAAGCTTTCTTT. Translated, it gives CASSPGQINTEAFF.

This chain links TRBV5-1 with TRBJ2-1; D unclear. V dropped 2 bases and J dropped 7 bases, with 13 bases sitting between them. Looked up from germline, CDR1 is SGHRS and CDR2 is YFSETQ. The CDR3 totals 14 residues. CDR3 sequence: CASSLSPSRNEQFF. CDR3 sequence (DNA): TGCGCCAGCAGCTTATCTCCCTCGAGGAATGAGCAGTTCTTC.

This clone has only one observation. The chain combines TRBV4-1 with TRBJ1-1; D is unclear. The V gene lost 0 bases and the J gene lost 3 bases, with 11 bases spanning the gap. CDR3 length equals 15 residues. CDR1 and CDR2 from the germline V gene are MGHRA and YSYEKL. CDR3 DNA sequence: TGCGCCAGCAGCCAAGAACGGTGGGGAGACACTGAAGCTTTCTTT. It translates to CASSQERWGDTEAFF.

The chain carries TRBV9 and TRBJ2-7, with D possibly matching TRBD1 (6 bases). The length of the CDR3 is 14 residues. V lost 3 bases to trimming and J lost 2 bases, with 12 bases between them. The V gene's germline CDR1 is SGDLS and CDR2 YYNGEE. The CDR3 loop is CASSARGGPYEQYF. The CDR3 nucleotides are TGTGCCAGCAGCGCCCGAGGGGGACCCTACGAGCAGTACTTC.

The gene calls are TRBV19 and TRBJ2-7; tentative D call: TRBD1 (7 bases). Germline V gene data show CDR1 as LNHDA and CDR2 as SQIVND (reference sequence). There are 14 residues in the CDR3. Trimming stripped 4 bases from V and 3 bases from J, with 13 bases between. The CDR3 is CASSTGGQYYEQYF. The CDR3 DNA reads TGTGCCAGTAGTACCGGGGGACAGTACTACGAGCAGTACTTC.

The chain has TRBV3-1 (or the pseudogene TRBV3-2) and TRBJ2-5, with 9 bases lining up with TRBD1. There are 16 residues in the CDR3. Looked up from germline, CDR1 is LGHDT and CDR2 is YNNKEL (reference sequence). The trim removed 4 bases at V and 5 bases at J, leaving 11 bases unmatched. The CDR3 region has the DNA TGTGCCAGCAGCCCCCCGACAGGGGGAAATACGGAGACCCAGTACTTC. It yields the protein CASSPPTGGNTETQYF.

V gene TRBV5-1 combines with J gene TRBJ1-4; 7 bases line up with TRBD1. CDR1 is SGHRS, CDR2 YFSETQ, per germline. The CDR3 sequence is 16 residues long. J lost 3 bases, V lost 0 bases, and 5 bases had no gene match. CDR3 sequence (DNA): TGCGCCAGCAGCTTGGAACCCACAGGGGCTAATGAAAAACTGTTTTTT. It codes for CASSLEPTGANEKLFF.

With respect to this clone: Other nucleotide sequences from this sample produce the same CDR3. J is TRBJ1-1 and V is TRBV27, with TRBD1 as a possible D gene (5 bases). This CDR3 is 14 amino acids long. Trimming stripped 6 bases from V and 4 bases from J, with 15 bases between. Germline V gives CDR1 MNHEY, CDR2 SMNVEV (reference sequence). The CDR3 DNA reads TGTGCCAGCAGCTCAAGGGAGGGGAGCACTGAAGCTTTCTTT. Its translation is CASSSREGSTEAFF.

The chain joins TRBV28 to TRBJ2-7, with TRBD1 matching 8 bases. The CDR3 is made up of 14 amino acids. The germline V gene has CDR1 MDHEN and CDR2 SYDVKM. Unmatched junction bases numbered 9, after V lost 9 bases and J lost 2 bases. CDR3 nucleotides: TGTGCCAGTACAATCGGACAGGGCCCCTACGAGCAGTACTTC. Translating it yields CASTIGQGPYEQYF.

This clone is a singleton in its sample. The V call is TRBV5-1, the J call TRBJ2-2; maybe TRBD1 (5 bases). The V end lost 6 bases, the J end lost 0 bases, and 12 bases lay between the germline ends. The CDR3 extends over 15 amino acids. Germline CDR1 is SGHRS and CDR2 is YFSETQ. Written as DNA, the CDR3 is TGCGCCAGCAAACCAGGGTCCTCGAACACCGGGGAGCTGTTTTTT. Its translation is CASKPGSSNTGELFF.

The chain employs TRBV5-4 and TRBJ1-1; D might be TRBD1 (6 bases). This CDR3 region has 12 residues. V dropped 5 bases and J dropped 7 bases, with 12 bases sitting between them. From germline, CDR1 is SGHNT and CDR2 YYREEE (reference sequence). The CDR3 is CASSPGHREAFF. DNA for the CDR3: TGTGCCAGCAGTCCGGGACACCGTGAAGCTTTCTTT.

The rearrangement links TRBV29-1 to TRBJ2-2; no reliable D call. Germline V gives CDR1 SQVTM, CDR2 ANQGSEA. There are 11 residues in the CDR3. Trimming removed 4 bases from V and 6 bases from J, with 6 bases in between. This CDR3 is CSVGSAGELFF. CDR3 nucleotides: TGCAGCGTTGGGTCGGCCGGGGAGCTGTTTTTT.

This chain connects TRBV10-2 to TRBJ2-7; D may be TRBD1 (6 bases). V lost 2 bases, J lost 0 bases, and 17 bases lay in between. Germline values: CDR1 WSHSY, CDR2 SAAADI. This CDR3 comprises 17 residues. The CDR3, as DNA: TGCGCCAGCAGTGAGACCTCTGGGGGCGACCCCTCCTACGAGCAGTACTTC. Encoded protein: CASSETSGGDPSYEQYF.

The CDR3 region has the DNA TGTGCCAGTAGTATTTTGCGGAACGCGAACACCGGGGAGCTGTTTTTT. It yields the protein CASSILRNANTGELFF. The chain has TRBV19 and TRBJ2-2; the D is unclear. Looked up from germline, CDR1 is LNHDA and CDR2 is SQIVND (reference sequence). V was trimmed by 3 bases and J by 0 bases, leaving 11 bases between them. The CDR3 contains 16 residues.